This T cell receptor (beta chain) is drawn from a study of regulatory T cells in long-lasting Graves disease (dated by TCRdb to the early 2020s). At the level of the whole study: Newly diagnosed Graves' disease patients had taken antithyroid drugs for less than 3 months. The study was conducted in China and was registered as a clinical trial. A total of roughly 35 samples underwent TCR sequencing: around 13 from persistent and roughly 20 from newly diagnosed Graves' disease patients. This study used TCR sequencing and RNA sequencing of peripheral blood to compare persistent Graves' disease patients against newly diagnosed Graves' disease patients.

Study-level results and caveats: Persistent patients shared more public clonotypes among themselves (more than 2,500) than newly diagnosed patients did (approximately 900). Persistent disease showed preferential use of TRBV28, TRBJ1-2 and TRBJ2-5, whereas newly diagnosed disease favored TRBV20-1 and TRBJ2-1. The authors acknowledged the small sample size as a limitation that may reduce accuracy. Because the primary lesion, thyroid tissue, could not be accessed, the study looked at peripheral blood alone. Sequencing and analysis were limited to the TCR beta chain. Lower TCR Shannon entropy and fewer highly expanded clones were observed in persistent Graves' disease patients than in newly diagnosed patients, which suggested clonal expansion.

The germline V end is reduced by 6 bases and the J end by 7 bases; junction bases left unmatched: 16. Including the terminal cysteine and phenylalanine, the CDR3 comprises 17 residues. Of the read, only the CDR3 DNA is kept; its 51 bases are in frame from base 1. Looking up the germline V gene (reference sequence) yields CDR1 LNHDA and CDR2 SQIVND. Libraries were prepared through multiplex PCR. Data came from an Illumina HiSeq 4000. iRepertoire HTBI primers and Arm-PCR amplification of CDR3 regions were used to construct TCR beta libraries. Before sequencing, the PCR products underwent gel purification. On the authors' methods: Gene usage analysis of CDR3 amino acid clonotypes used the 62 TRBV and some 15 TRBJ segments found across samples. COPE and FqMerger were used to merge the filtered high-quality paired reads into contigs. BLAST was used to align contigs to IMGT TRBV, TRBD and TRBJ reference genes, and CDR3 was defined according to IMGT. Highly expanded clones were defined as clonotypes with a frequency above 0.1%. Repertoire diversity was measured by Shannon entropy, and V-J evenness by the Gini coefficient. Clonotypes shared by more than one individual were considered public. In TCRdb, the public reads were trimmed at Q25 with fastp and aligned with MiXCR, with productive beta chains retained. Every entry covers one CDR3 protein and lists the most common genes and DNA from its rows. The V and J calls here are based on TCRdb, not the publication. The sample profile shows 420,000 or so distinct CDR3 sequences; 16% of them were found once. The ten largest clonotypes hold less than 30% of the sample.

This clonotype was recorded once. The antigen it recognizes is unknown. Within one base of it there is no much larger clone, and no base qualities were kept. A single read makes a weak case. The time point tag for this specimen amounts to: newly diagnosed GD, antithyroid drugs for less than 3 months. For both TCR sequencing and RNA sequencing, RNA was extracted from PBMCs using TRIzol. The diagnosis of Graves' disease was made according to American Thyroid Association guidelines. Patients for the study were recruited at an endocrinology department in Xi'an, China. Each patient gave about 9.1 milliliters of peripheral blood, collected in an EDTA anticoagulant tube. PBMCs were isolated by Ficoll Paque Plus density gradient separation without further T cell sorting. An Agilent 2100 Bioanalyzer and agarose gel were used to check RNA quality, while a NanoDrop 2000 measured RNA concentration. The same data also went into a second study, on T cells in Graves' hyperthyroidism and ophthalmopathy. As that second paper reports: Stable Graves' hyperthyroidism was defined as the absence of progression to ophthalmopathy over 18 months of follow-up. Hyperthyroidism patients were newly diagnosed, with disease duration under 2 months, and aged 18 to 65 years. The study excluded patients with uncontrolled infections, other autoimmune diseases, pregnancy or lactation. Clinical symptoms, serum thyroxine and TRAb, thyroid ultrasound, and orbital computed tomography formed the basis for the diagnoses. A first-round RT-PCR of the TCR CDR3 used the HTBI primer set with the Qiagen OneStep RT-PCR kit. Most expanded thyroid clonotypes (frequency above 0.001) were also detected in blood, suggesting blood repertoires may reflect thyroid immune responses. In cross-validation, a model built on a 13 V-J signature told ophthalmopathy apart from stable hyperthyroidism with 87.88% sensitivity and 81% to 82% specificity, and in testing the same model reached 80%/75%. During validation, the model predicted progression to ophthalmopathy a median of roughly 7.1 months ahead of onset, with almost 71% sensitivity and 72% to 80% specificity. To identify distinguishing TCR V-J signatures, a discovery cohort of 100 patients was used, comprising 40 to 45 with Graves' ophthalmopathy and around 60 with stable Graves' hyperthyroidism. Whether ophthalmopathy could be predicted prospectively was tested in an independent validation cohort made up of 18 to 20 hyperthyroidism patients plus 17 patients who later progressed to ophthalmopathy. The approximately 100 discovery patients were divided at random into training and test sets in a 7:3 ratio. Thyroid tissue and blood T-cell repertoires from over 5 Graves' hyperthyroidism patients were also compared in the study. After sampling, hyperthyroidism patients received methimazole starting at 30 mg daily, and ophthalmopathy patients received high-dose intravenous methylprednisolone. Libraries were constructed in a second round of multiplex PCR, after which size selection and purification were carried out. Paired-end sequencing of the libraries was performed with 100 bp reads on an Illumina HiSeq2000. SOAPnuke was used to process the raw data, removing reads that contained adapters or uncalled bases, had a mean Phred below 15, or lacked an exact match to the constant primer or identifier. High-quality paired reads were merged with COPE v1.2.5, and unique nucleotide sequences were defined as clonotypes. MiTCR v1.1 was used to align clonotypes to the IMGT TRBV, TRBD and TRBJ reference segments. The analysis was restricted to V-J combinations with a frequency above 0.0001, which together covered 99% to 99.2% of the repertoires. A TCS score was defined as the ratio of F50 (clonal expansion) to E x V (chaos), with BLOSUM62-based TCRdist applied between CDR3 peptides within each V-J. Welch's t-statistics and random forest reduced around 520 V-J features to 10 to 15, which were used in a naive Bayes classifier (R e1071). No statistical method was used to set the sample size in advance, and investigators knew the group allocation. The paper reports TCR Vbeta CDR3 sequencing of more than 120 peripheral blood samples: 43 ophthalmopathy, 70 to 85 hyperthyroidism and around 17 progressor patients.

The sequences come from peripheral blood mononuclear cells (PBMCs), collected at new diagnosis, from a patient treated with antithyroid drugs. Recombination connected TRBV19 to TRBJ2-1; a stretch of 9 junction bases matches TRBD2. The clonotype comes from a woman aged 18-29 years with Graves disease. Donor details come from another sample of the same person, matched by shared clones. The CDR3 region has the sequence CASRSVWREGRGNEQFF. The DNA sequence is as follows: TGTGCCAGTAGGAGTGTCTGGCGGGAGGGCCGGGGTAATGAGCAGTTCTTC.